This TCR beta chain comes out of a study of CD8 T cells in Susac syndrome (dated by TCRdb to 2018 to 2020). Regarding the research as a whole: Whether CD8+ T cell activation and differentiation in Susac syndrome was antigen driven was tested using repertoire sequencing.

High-throughput TCR beta sequencing profiled peripheral blood CD8+ and CD4+ T cells from healthy donors, Susac syndrome patients and multiple sclerosis patients. The healthy donors served as controls matched for age and sex. Bulk CD8+ and CD4+ T cells were purified by magnetic negative isolation, while CD8+ TEMRA cells were enriched using FACS. Blood was collected in EDTA tubes and processed within 24 hours, with PBMCs isolated through density gradient centrifugation. PBMCs intended for TCR sequencing were cryopreserved in liquid nitrogen and thawed later in a water bath at 37 degrees C. The sorted or isolated CD4+, CD8+ and CD8+ TEMRA cells had a purity of 90% or higher. The CDR3, cysteine through phenylalanine, is 14 amino acids long. The kept DNA is CDR3 alone, 42 bases in frame from the first base. Via the germline V gene, CDR1 is SGHRS and CDR2 YFSETQ. V loses 6 bases, J loses 2 bases, and the germline ends lie 14 bases apart.

Study-level results and caveats: The number of individuals in the TCR sequencing and HLA analysis was recognized as being relatively small.

As for this clonotype: Its antigen is not yet known. No base qualities exist here, and no much larger clone lies one base off it.

RNA was extracted using the RNeasy kit, and about 0.45 to 1 ug of the RNA was reverse transcribed with random hexamers. The immunoSEQ multiplex PCR assay, covering 54 Vbeta and 13 Jbeta segments, was used to amplify TCR beta CDR3 regions. Bias from PCR amplification was corrected by using a synthetic template baseline for primer optimization and for computational correction. The paper's processing steps were these. Reads were annotated to V, D and J genes per IMGT and analyzed with immunoSEQ Analyzer, keeping only productive sequences. Clonality was calculated as one minus the Shannon entropy normalized by log2 of the number of productive unique sequences. For each patient and control, public and private clones were evaluated within the 100 most prevalent clones. Susac-specific clones were defined as absent from healthy and MS cohorts, approximately 1,000 published viral clones and other ImmuneACCESS disease sequences. TCRdb cleaned the public reads at Q25 with fastp, built clones with MiXCR and kept in-frame beta chains. CDR3 protein sequences are deduplicated, and each keeps its most common genes and DNA. These V and J calls are TCRdb output, not the study's own analysis. In all, the sample holds 150,000 to 200,000 distinct CDR3 sequences, and around 94% of those were seen once. Roughly 0.15% of the sample is held by the ten biggest clonotypes.

The V gene is TRBV5-1 and the J gene is TRBJ2-5, with TRBD1 tentatively as D gene (6 bases match). Material for sequencing was CD4+ T cells from PBMCs. The TCR sequence derives from a human donor in good health. The CDR3 region: CASNDGTSQETQYF. At the DNA level, the sequence is TGCGCCAGCAATGACGGGACATCACAAGAGACCCAGTACTTC. With all but the CDR3 taken from the reference TRBV5-1 and TRBJ2-5 genes, the full variable domain is: KAGVTQTPRYLIKTRGQQVTLSCSPISGHRSVSWYQQTPGQGLQFLFEYFSETQRNKGNFPGRFSGRQFSNSRSEMNVSTLELGDSALYLCASNDGTSQETQYFGPGTRLLVL.